The 20 T cell receptor beta chains presented below share a single source sample, sequenced in a study of T cells in Graves' hyperthyroidism and ophthalmopathy. RNA transcripts yielded amplified TCR beta CDR3 regions. HTBI primers drove first-round RT-PCR of the TCR CDR3. TCRdb re-analysed the multiplex PCR reads in MiXCR, keeping a single row per CDR3 protein. This table has over 400,000 distinct CDR3 sequences, 20% to 25% appearing once. The sequencing sample was made of blood. The receptors derive from a woman in her 70s with Graves' ophthalmopathy.

This clonotype showed up many times. The CDR3 coding sequence is TGTGCCAGCACTAGCGGGAGCAGAACCGGGGAGCTGTTTTTT. It is translated as CASTSGSRTGELFF. The chain links TRBV7-2 to TRBJ2-2, with 10 positions matching TRBD2. The CDR3 is 14 residues long. Germline CDR1 SGHTA, CDR2 FQGNSA. J lost 5 bases, V lost 7 bases, and 4 bases had no gene match.

This clonotype was detected a few times. This CDR3 reads CASSSELAGGGNEQFF. The DNA of the CDR3 is TGTGCCAGCAGTAGCGAACTAGCGGGAGGAGGTAATGAGCAGTTCTTC. This rearrangement joins TRBV6-2 or TRBV6-3 to TRBJ2-1; TRBD2 agrees at 12 bases. Germline CDR1 is MNHEY and CDR2 is SVGEGT. The trim removed 5 bases at V and 7 bases at J, leaving 9 bases unmatched. CDR3 length: 16 residues.

The chain links TRBV2 to TRBJ2-7; 11 nucleotides match TRBD2. V shed 7 bases and J 9 bases; nucleotides not matched to a gene: 17. The CDR3 is 16 amino acids. CDR1 is SNHLY, CDR2 FYNNEI, per germline. CDR3 in DNA: TGTGCCAGCACCAGTAGGCCCGGGACTAGCGGTCTTGGGCAGTACTTC. Amino acid sequence: CASTSRPGTSGLGQYF.

The chain links TRBV6-6 to TRBJ1-1; D ambiguous. The CDR3 is 13 amino acids. V was cut by 2 bases and J by 8 bases, with 12 bases left in between. Germline CDR1 and CDR2: MNHNY and SVGAGI (reference sequence). CDR3 in DNA: TGTGCCAGCAGTTACGGCGGGATGGGGGAAGCTTTCTTT. Its translation is CASSYGGMGEAFF.

The gene calls are TRBV5-1 and TRBJ2-1, with 7 bases matching TRBD2. CDR1 is SGHRS and CDR2 is YFSETQ in the germline V gene. The CDR3 consists of 14 residues. Trimming removed 5 bases from V and 2 bases from J; junction bases left unmatched: 4. The CDR3: CASRLGRAYNEQFF. The CDR3 nucleotides read TGCGCCAGCAGGTTAGGGAGGGCCTACAATGAGCAGTTCTTC.

The chain has TRBV5-1 and TRBJ2-7; D is possibly TRBD1 (7 bases). V shed 4 bases and J shed 5 bases, with 19 bases lying between them. Germline CDR1 SGHRS, CDR2 YFSETQ. The CDR3 spans 15 residues. This chain's CDR3 is CASSLGMRDSHEQYF. The CDR3 DNA sequence: TGCGCCAGCAGCCTCGGTATGCGGGACAGCCACGAGCAGTACTTC. The entire variable domain, with the rest obtained from reference TRBV5-1 and TRBJ2-7, is as follows: KAGVTQTPRYLIKTRGQQVTLSCSPISGHRSVSWYQQTPGQGLQFLFEYFSETQRNKGNFPGRFSGRQFSNSRSEMNVSTLELGDSALYLCASSLGMRDSHEQYFGPGTRLTVT.

This clonotype showed up just a few times. The CDR3 coding sequence is TGTGCCAGCAGTGTTGACTGGGCAACTAATGAAAAACTGTTTTTT. Protein product: CASSVDWATNEKLFF. The chain couples TRBV28 to TRBJ1-4, with unresolved D. Trimming left V 5 bases short and J 0 bases short, with 10 bases between. This CDR3 has 15 amino acids. From germline, CDR1 is MDHEN and CDR2 SYDVKM.

This clonotype was picked up a small number of times. J is TRBJ1-4 and V is TRBV6-1; 11 positions match TRBD1. Germline lookup yields CDR1 MNHNS and CDR2 SASEGT. The CDR3 is made up of 15 amino acids. Unmatched junction bases numbered 6, after V lost 5 bases and J lost 7 bases. The DNA of the CDR3 is TGTGCCAGCAGTTCCCCGGGACAGGGGGGTGAAAAACTGTTTTTT. Translated: CASSSPGQGGEKLFF.

The table lists this clonotype with a few counts. The gene calls are TRBV7-9 and TRBJ2-1; tentatively, D is TRBD2 (5 bases). The CDR3 contains 17 residues. V was shortened by 5 bases and J by 4 bases, with 21 bases between the two germline ends. Germline CDR1 reads SEHNR; CDR2 reads FQNEAQ (reference sequence). The CDR3 DNA is TGTGCCAGCAGCGGGAGAGGAAGCTCCCCCCCATACAATGAGCAGTTCTTC. Its protein is CASSGRGSSPPYNEQFF.

This clonotype was seen a handful of times. J is TRBJ2-1 and V is TRBV11-2, with 10 positions matching TRBD2. The V gene's germline CDR1 is SGHAT and CDR2 FQNNGV. This CDR3 has 15 amino acids. The V and J ends lost 0 bases and 6 bases, in that order; junction bases with no gene match: 2. The CDR3 region is CASSLEPSGSNEQFF. The CDR3 DNA is TGTGCCAGCAGCTTAGAGCCTAGCGGGAGCAATGAGCAGTTCTTC.

The J gene is TRBJ1-6, the V gene TRBV12-3 or TRBV12-4; 8 bases fit TRBD1. V lost 3 bases, J lost 9 bases, and 4 bases stayed unmatched. This CDR3 has 14 amino acids. The CDR3 reads CASSLETGVSPLHF. DNA for the CDR3: TGTGCCAGCAGTTTGGAGACAGGGGTTTCACCCCTCCACTTT.

The sample holds a few counts of this clonotype. The chain links TRBV5-1 to TRBJ2-3; 11 bases align to TRBD2. From germline, CDR1 is SGHRS and CDR2 YFSETQ. The V segment lost 4 bases and the J segment 4 bases; nucleotides outside the gene matches: 8. The CDR3 sequence is 16 residues long. In DNA form, the CDR3 reads TGCGCCAGCAGCGGAATTAGCGGGAGGGCCGCAGATACGCAGTATTTT. This sequence encodes CASSGISGRAADTQYF.

The chain carries TRBV10-3 and TRBJ2-3, with unresolved D. From germline, CDR1 is ENHRY and CDR2 SYGVKD. V was cut by 7 bases and J by 6 bases, with 5 bases left in between. This CDR3 comprises 10 residues. The CDR3 spells CAIMGDTQYF. The CDR3 DNA sequence: TGTGCCATCATGGGGGATACGCAGTATTTT.

This clonotype turned up a few times. The chain has TRBV28 and TRBJ1-5, with 10 bases that match TRBD1. Germline V gene sequence: CDR1 MDHEN, CDR2 SYDVKM. V trimming: 6 bases; J trimming: 6 bases; junction bases outside the gene matches: 5. The CDR3 spans 14 residues. Here the CDR3 DNA reads TGTGCCAGCAGCGACAGGGGGCCTGTTCAGCCCCAGCATTTT. Translation gives CASSDRGPVQPQHF.

This sequence joins TRBV19 and TRBJ2-3; D gene ambiguous. The CDR3 consists of 13 residues. V gave up 9 bases and J gave up 0 bases, with 10 bases separating them. Germline V gene data show CDR1 as LNHDA and CDR2 as SQIVND (reference sequence). Written as DNA, the CDR3 is TGTGCCAGCTGTACAGCTAGCACAGATACGCAGTATTTT. It yields the protein CASCTASTDTQYF.

The chain links TRBV19 to TRBJ2-5; 12 bases agree with TRBD1. Germline V lookup: CDR1 LNHDA, CDR2 SQIVND (reference sequence). The CDR3 length is 16 residues. V was clipped by 3 bases and J by 4 bases; unmatched bases: 6. Written as DNA, the CDR3 is TGTGCCAGTAGTATCATGGGACAGGGGGCGGGAGAGACCCAGTACTTC. Its protein product is CASSIMGQGAGETQYF.

This clonotype showed up many times. The chain couples TRBV2 to TRBJ2-5; TRBD1 matches 9 bases. From germline, CDR1 is SNHLY and CDR2 FYNNEI. Unmatched junction bases numbered 11, after V lost 6 bases and J lost 9 bases. The CDR3 consists of 14 residues. The CDR3 is CASSGQGMVLAQYF. CDR3 in DNA: TGTGCCAGCAGCGGACAGGGGATGGTATTAGCCCAGTACTTC. Based on the CDR3 plus reference TRBV2 and TRBJ2-5, the full variable domain is EPEVTQTPSHQVTQMGQEVILRCVPISNHLYFYWYRQILGQKVEFLVSFYNNEISEKSEIFDDQFSVERPDGSNFTLKIRSTKLEDSAMYFCASSGQGMVLAQYFGPGTRLLVL.

This clonotype was observed many times. V and J are TRBV12-3 or TRBV12-4 and TRBJ1-5, with D perhaps matching TRBD1 (6 bases). The CDR3 is 14 residues long. Trimming left V 4 bases short and J 7 bases short, with 14 bases between. The CDR3 bases are TGTGCCAGCAGTTACCAGGGGCGAGGGCAGCCCCAGCATTTT. The encoded protein is CASSYQGRGQPQHF.

There are a few counts of this clonotype. V usage is TRBV10-3 and J usage is TRBJ2-7, with D perhaps matching TRBD1 (6 bases). The V end was cut by 7 bases, the J end by 3 bases, with 13 bases between. This CDR3 contains 13 residues. Germline V gene lookup returns CDR1 ENHRY and CDR2 SYGVKD. CDR3: CAINSGRGYEQYF. The CDR3 DNA follows: TGTGCCATCAATAGTGGCAGGGGCTACGAGCAGTACTTC.

The chain combines TRBV3-1 with TRBJ1-2, with D possibly matching TRBD1 (5 bases). V was cut by 0 bases and J by 7 bases, with 15 bases left in between. This CDR3 is built from 15 residues. From germline, CDR1 is LGHDT and CDR2 YNNKEL (reference sequence). DNA of the CDR3: TGTGCCAGCAGCCAAGAGAGTAGGGGCGCGGGTGGCTACACCTTC. Translation gives CASSQESRGAGGYTF.